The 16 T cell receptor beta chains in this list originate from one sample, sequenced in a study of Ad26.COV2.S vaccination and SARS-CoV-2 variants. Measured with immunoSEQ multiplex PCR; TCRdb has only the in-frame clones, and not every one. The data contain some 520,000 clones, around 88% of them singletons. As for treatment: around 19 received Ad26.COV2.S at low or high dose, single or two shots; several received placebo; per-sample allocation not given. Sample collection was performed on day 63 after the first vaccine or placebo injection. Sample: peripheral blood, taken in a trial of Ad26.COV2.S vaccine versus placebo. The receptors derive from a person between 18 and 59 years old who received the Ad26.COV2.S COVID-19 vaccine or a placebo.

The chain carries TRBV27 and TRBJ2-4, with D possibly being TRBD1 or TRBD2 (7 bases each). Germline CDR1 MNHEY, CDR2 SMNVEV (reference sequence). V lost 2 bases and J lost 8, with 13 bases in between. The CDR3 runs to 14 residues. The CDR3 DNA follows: TGTGCCAGCAGTTTAGAACAGGGGAGGGACATTCAGTACTTC. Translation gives CASSLEQGRDIQYF.

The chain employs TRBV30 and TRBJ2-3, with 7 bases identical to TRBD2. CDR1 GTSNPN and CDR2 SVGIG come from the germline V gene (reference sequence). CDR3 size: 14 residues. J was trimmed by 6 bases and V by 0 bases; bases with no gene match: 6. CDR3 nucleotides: TGTGCCTGGAGTGTAAGGCGGGAGTTTGATACGCAGTATTTT. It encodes CAWSVRREFDTQYF.

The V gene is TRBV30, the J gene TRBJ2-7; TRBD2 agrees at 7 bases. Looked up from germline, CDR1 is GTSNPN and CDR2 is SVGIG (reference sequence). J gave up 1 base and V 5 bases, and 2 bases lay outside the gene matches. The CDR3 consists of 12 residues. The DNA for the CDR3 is TGTGCCTGGGGGGAGGGTTCCTACGAGCAGTACTTC. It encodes CAWGEGSYEQYF.

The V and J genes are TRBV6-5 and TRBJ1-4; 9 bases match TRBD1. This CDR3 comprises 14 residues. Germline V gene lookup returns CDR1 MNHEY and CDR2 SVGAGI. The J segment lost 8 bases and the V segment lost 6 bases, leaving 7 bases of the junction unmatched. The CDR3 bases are TGTGCCAGCAGGCCACAGGGGGCGAGGGAAAAACTGTTTTTT. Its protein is CASRPQGAREKLFF.

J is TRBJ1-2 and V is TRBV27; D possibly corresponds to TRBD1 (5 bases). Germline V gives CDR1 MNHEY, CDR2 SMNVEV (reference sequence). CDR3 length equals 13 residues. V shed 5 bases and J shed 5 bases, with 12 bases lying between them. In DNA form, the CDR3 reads TGTGCCAGCAGTCCGACCTGGGGGTATGGCTACACCTTC. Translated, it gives CASSPTWGYGYTF.

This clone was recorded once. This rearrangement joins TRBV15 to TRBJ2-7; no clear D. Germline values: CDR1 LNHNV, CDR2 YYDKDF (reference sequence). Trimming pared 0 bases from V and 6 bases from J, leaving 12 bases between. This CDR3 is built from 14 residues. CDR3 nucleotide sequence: TGTGCCACCAGCAGAGATTTTGTACTCCTCGAGCAGTACTTC. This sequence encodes CATSRDFVLLEQYF.

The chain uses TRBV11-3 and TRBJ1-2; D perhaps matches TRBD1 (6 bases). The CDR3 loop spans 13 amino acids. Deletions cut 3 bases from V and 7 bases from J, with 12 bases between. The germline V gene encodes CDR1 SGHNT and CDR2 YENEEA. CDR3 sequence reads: CASSFGSGAGYTF. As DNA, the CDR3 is TGTGCCAGCAGCTTCGGGTCGGGGGCTGGCTACACCTTC.

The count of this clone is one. The CDR3 region is CASSLTGGGRFGQFF. In DNA, the CDR3 is TGTGCCAGCAGCTTAACCGGGGGAGGAAGGTTTGGGCAGTTCTTC. J is TRBJ2-1 and V is TRBV7-3; a weak D match, TRBD2 (6 bases). The CDR3 covers 15 residues. V lost 0 bases and J lost 12, with 18 bases in between. CDR1 SGHTA and CDR2 FQGTGA come from the germline V gene.

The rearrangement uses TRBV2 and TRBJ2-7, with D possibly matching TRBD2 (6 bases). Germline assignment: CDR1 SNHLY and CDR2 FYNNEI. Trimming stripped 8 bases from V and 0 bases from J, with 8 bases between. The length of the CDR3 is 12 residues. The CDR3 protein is CASLGSSYEQYF. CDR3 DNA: TGTGCCAGCCTCGGGAGCTCCTACGAGCAGTACTTC.

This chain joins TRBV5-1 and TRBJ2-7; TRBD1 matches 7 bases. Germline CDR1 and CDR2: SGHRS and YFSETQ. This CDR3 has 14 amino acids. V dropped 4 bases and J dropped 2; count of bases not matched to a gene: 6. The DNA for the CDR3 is TGCGCCAGCAGCGCAACCGGGACAGCCTACGAGCAGTACTTC. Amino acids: CASSATGTAYEQYF.

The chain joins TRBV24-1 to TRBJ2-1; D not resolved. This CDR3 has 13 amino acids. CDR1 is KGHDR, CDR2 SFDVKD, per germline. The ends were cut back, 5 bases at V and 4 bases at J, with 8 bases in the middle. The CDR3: CATSGVGYNEQFF. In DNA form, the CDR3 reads TGTGCCACCAGTGGGGTAGGATACAATGAGCAGTTCTTC.

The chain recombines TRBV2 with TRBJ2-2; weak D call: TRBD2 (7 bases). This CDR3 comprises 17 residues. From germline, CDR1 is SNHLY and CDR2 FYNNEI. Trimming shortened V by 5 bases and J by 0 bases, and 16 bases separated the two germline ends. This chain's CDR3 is CASSRGGGRPNTGELFF. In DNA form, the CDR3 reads TGTGCCAGCAGTCGAGGCGGGGGCAGACCGAACACCGGGGAGCTGTTTTTT. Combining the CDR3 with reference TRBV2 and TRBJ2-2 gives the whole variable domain EPEVTQTPSHQVTQMGQEVILRCVPISNHLYFYWYRQILGQKVEFLVSFYNNEISEKSEIFDDQFSVERPDGSNFTLKIRSTKLEDSAMYFCASSRGGGRPNTGELFFGEGSRLTVL.

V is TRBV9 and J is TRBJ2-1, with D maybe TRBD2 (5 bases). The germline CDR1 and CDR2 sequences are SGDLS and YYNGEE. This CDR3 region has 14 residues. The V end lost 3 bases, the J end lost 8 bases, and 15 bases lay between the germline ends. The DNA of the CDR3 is TGTGCCAGCAGCGCGACCGTCTCAGCGGATGAGCAGTTCTTC. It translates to CASSATVSADEQFF.

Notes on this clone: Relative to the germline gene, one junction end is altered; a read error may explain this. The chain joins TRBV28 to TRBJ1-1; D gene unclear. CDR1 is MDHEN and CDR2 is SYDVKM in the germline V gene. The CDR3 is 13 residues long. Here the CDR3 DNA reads TGTGCCAGCAGCTTATTACAGTTCACTGAAGCTTTCTTT. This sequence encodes CASSLLQFTEAFF.

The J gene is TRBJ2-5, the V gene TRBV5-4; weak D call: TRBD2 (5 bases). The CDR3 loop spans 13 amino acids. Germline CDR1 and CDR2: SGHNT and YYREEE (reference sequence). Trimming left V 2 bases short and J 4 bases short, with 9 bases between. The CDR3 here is CASSLVGVETQYF. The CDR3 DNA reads TGTGCCAGCAGCTTAGTGGGAGTAGAGACCCAGTACTTC.

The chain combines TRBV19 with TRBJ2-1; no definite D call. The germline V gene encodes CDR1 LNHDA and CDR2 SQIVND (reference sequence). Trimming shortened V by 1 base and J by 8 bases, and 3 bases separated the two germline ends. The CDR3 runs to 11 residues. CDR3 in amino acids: CASSIGHEQFF. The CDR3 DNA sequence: TGTGCCAGTAGTATAGGGCATGAGCAGTTCTTC.